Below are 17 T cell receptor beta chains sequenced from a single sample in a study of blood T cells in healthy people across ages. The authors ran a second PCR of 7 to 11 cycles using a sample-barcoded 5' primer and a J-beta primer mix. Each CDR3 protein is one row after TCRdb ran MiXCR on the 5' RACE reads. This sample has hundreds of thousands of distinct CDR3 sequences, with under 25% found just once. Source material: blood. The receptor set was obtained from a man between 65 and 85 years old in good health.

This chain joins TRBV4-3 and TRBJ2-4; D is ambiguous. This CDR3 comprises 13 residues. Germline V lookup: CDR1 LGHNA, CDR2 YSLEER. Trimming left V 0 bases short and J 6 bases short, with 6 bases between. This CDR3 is CASSQELRNIQYF. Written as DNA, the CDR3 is TGCGCCAGCAGCCAAGAGTTGAGAAACATTCAGTACTTC.

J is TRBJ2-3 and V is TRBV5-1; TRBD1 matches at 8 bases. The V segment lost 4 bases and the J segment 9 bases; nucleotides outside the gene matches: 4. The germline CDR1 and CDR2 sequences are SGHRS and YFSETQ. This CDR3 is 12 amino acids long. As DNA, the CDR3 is TGCGCCAGCAGCCGGGACAGGATCACGCAGTATTTT. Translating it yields CASSRDRITQYF.

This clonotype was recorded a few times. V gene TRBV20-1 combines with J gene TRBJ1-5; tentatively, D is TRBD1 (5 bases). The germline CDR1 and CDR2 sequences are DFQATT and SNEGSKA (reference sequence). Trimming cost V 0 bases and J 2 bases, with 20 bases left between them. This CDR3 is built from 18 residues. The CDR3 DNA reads TGCAGTGCTAGAGATCTAATGAAGGGGACGGGGGGCAATCAGCCCCAGCATTTT. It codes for CSARDLMKGTGGNQPQHF.

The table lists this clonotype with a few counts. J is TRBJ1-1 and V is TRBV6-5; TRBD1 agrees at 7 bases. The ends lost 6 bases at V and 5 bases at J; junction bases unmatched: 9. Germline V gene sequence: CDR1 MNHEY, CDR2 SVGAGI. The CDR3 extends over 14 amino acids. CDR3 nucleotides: TGTGCCAGCAGGCAGGGACAGAGGAGGACTGAAGCTTTCTTT. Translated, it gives CASRQGQRRTEAFF.

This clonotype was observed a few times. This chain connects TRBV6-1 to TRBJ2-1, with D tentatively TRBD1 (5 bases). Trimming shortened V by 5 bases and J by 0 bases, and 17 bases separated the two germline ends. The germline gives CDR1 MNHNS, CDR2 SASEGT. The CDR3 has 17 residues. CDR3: CASSQTRQLSSYNEQFF. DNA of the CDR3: TGTGCCAGCAGTCAAACAAGACAGCTAAGCTCCTACAATGAGCAGTTCTTC.

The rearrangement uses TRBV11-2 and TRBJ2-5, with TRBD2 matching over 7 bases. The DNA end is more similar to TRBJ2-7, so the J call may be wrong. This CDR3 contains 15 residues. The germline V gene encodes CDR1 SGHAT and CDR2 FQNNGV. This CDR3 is CASSLGPGGSLEQYF. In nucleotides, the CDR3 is TGTGCCAGCAGCCTAGGCCCTGGCGGGAGCCTCGAGCAGTACTTC.

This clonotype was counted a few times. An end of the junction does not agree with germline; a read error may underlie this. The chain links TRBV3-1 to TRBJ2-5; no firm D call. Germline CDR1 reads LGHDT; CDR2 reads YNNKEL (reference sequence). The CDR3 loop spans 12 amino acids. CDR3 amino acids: CAGSQETQTQYF. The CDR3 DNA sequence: TGTGCCGGCAGCCAAGAAACGCAGACCCAGTACTTC.

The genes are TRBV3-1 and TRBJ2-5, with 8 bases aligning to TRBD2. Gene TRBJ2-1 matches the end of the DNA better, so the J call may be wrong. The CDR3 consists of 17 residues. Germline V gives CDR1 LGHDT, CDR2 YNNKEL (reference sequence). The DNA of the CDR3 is TGTGCCAGCAGCCGCGGGGTTCCGGGAGGGTTCTACAATGAGCAGTTCTTC. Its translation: CASSRGVPGGFYNEQFF.

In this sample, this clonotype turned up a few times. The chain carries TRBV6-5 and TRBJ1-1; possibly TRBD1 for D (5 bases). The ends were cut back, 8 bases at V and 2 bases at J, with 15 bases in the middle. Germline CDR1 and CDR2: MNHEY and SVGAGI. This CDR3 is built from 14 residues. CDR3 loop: CASRFSGPNTEAFF. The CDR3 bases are TGTGCCAGCCGTTTTTCGGGGCCCAACACTGAAGCTTTCTTT.

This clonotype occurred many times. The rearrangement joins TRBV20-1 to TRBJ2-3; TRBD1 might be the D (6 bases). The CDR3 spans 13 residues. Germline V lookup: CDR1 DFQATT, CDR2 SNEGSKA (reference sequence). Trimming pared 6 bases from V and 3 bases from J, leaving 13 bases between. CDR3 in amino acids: CSADSQGTDTQYF. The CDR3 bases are TGCAGTGCAGATTCACAGGGAACAGATACGCAGTATTTT.

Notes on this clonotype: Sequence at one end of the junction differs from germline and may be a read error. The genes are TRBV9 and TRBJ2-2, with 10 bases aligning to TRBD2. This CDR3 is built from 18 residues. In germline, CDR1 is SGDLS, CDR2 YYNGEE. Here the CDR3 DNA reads TGTGCCAGCAGCGTAGGTCTAGCGGGAGACATGAACACCGGGGAGCCGTTTTTT. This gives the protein CASSVGLAGDMNTGEPFF.

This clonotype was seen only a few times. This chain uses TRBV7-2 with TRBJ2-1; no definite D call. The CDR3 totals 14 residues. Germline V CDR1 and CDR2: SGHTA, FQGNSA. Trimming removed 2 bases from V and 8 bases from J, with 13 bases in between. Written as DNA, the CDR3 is TGTGCCAGCAGCTTACAAGCAGGTGTCGATGAGCAGTTCTTC. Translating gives CASSLQAGVDEQFF.

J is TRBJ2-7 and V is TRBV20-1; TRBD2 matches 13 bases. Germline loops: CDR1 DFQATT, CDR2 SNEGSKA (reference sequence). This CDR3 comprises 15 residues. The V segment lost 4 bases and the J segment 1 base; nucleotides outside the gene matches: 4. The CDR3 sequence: CSAKGTSGISYEQYF. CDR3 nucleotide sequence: TGCAGTGCTAAGGGGACTAGCGGGATTTCCTACGAGCAGTACTTC.

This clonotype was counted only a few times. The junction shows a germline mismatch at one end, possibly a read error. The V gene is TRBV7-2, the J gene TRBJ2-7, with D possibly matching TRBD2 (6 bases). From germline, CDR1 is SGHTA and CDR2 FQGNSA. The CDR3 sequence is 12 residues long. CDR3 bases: TGTGCCAGCAGCTTGCGGCGGGACGAGCGGTACTTC. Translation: CASSLRRDERYF.

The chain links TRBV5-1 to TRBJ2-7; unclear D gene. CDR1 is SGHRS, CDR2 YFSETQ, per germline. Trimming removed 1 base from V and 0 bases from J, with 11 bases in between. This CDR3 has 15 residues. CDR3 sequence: CASSLNYMGSYEQYF. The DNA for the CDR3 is TGCGCCAGCAGCTTGAACTATATGGGCTCCTACGAGCAGTACTTC.

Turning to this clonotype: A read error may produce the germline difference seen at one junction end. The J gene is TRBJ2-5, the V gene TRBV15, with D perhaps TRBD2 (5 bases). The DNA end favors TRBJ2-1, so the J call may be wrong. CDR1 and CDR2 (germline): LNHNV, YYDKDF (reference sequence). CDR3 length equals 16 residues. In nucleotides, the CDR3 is TGTGCCACCAACAGAGAAGTCGCGGGCAGCTACAATGAGCAGTTCTTC. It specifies CATNREVAGSYNEQFF.

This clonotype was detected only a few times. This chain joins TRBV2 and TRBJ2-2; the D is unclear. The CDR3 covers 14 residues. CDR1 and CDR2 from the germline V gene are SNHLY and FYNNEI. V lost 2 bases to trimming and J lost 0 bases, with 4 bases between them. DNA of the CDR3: TGTGCCAGCAGTGAATCCACGAACACCGGGGAGCTGTTTTTT. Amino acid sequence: CASSESTNTGELFF.